One and the same sample provided the 10 T cell receptor beta chains below, sequenced in a study of blood T cell repertoires in COVID-19. Assay used: immunoSEQ multiplex PCR; TCRdb lists only in-frame clones, some missing. Here the sample spans over 8,000 clones, 86% being singletons. The sequencing sample was made of peripheral blood. The receptors were gathered from a human donor with active COVID-19. The donor label of this sample is uncertain.

This chain joins TRBV5-1 and TRBJ1-1, with TRBD1 matching 9 bases. Looked up from germline, CDR1 is SGHRS and CDR2 is YFSETQ. The CDR3 is 14 amino acids. The V segment lost 1 base and the J segment 11 bases; nucleotides outside the gene matches: 9. In nucleotides, the CDR3 is TGCGCCAGCAGCTTGTCGGGACAGGGTAATGGGGCTTTCTTT. It yields the protein CASSLSGQGNGAFF.

The chain recombines TRBV5-1 with TRBJ1-2; 8 bases line up with TRBD1. The CDR3 sequence is 15 residues long. V was clipped by 0 bases and J by 8 bases; unmatched bases: 9. In germline, CDR1 is SGHRS, CDR2 YFSETQ. The DNA of the CDR3 is TGCGCCAGCAGCTTGGATCGGGCAGGGGGCTCCGGCTACACCTTC. Translation: CASSLDRAGGSGYTF.

The chain employs TRBV10-3 and TRBJ2-2; 8 bases align to TRBD2. The CDR3 has 16 residues. Germline CDR1 is ENHRY and CDR2 is SYGVKD. J gave up 1 base and V 0 bases, and 1 base lay outside the gene matches. The CDR3 bases are TGTGCCATCAGTGAGTCTACTAGCGGGAACACCGGGGAGCTGTTTTTT. This translates into CAISESTSGNTGELFF.

This chain connects TRBV7-2 to TRBJ2-1; no clear D gene. The V gene lost 5 bases and the J gene lost 3 bases, with 5 bases spanning the gap. This CDR3 is 12 amino acids long. Germline loops: CDR1 SGHTA, CDR2 FQGNSA. CDR3 amino acids: CASSPYYNEQFF. The CDR3 DNA sequence: TGTGCCAGCAGCCCTTACTACAATGAGCAGTTCTTC. The full variable domain, with the rest looked up from reference TRBV7-2 and TRBJ2-1, is GAGVSQSPSNKVTEKGKDVELRCDPISGHTALYWYRQSLGQGLEFLIYFQGNSAPDKSGLPSDRFSAERTGGSVSTLTIQRTQQEDSAVYLCASSPYYNEQFFGPGTRLTVL.

This clone appeared once. This chain connects TRBV19 to TRBJ2-1; 11 bases match TRBD2. This CDR3 has 14 amino acids. Germline V CDR1 and CDR2: LNHDA, SQIVND (reference sequence). Losses at the gene ends were 5 bases for V and 5 bases for J; bases not matched to a gene: 2. CDR3 nucleotide sequence: TGTGCCAGTAGTCTAGCGGGAGGCCACAATGAGCAGTTCTTC. Its translation is CASSLAGGHNEQFF.

The rearrangement links TRBV12-3 or TRBV12-4 to TRBJ1-2; tentatively, D is TRBD1 (5 bases). The V end was cut by 2 bases, the J end by 7 bases, with 8 bases between. The CDR3 is 12 amino acids. The CDR3 here is CASSLWGSGYTF. CDR3 nucleotides: TGTGCCAGCAGTTTATGGGGCTCTGGCTACACCTTC.

The chain joins TRBV2 to TRBJ2-4, with 11 bases that match TRBD2. The germline CDR1 and CDR2 sequences are SNHLY and FYNNEI. J gave up 0 bases and V 1 base, and 8 bases lay outside the gene matches. This CDR3 spans 19 amino acids. The CDR3: CASSEGASGGPLAKNIQYF. The CDR3 nucleotides are TGTGCCAGCAGTGAAGGGGCTAGCGGGGGGCCTTTAGCCAAAAACATTCAGTACTTC.

This clone has just a few counts. The rearrangement links TRBV6-6 to TRBJ2-7; 7 bases are a match to TRBD1. After removal of 2 bases from V and 6 bases from J, the junction contained 7 bases not matched to a gene. CDR3 length: 14 amino acids. Germline CDR1 MNHNY, CDR2 SVGAGI (reference sequence). The CDR3 coding sequence is TGTGCCAGCAGTTACCGGACAGGTTTGGCCGAGCAGTACGTC. Its translation: CASSYRTGLAEQYV.

This clone turned up a few times. The chain couples TRBV25-1 to TRBJ2-7; TRBD1 matches 7 bases. The CDR3 is 15 residues long. CDR1 is MGHDK and CDR2 is SYGVNS in the germline V gene. Trimming took 3 bases from V and 4 from J; bases not matched to a gene: 9. CDR3 DNA: TGTGCCAGCAGTGACAGACTCAGGGGACAGTACGAGCAGTACTTC. This gives the protein CASSDRLRGQYEQYF.

The chain recombines TRBV10-1 with TRBJ1-2; TRBD1 agrees at 10 bases. The trim removed 6 bases at V and 4 bases at J, leaving 5 bases unmatched. Germline V gene lookup returns CDR1 WNHNN and CDR2 SYGVQD (reference sequence). The CDR3 loop spans 14 amino acids. This CDR3 reads CASSPGQGIYGYTF. In nucleotides, the CDR3 is TGCGCCAGCAGCCCGGGACAGGGGATCTATGGCTACACCTTC.